The T cell receptor (beta chain) described here comes from a study of blood T cell dynamics during melanoma immunotherapy. The V end was cut by 0 bases, the J end by 4 bases, with 18 bases between. The CDR3 loop spans 17 amino acids. Germline V gene data show CDR1 as LGHNA and CDR2 as YNFKEQ. Sample time point: week 3, after first cycle of checkpoint inhibitor. Sequencing used immunoSEQ multiplex PCR; TCRdb keeps in-frame clones, though not all of them. Here the sample spans about 7,000 clones, roughly 77% being singletons. The sequence came from a human donor with melanoma. Here the sequenced sample was blood, taken from a patient treated with checkpoint blockade. The chain carries TRBV4-2 and TRBJ1-2; D is perhaps TRBD1 (5 bases). The CDR3 is CASSQDGWEGFGYGYTF. DNA of the CDR3: TGTGCCAGCAGCCAAGACGGGTGGGAGGGGTTCGGCTATGGCTACACCTTC.